Presented here are 12 T cell receptor beta chains from one specimen sequenced in a study of blood T cell repertoires in COVID-19. Produced via immunoSEQ multiplex PCR; TCRdb's table is partial and in-frame only. The repertoire has roughly 190,000 clones, about 90% of them found once; the top ten carry 9.5% to 13%. The sequenced material came from peripheral blood. These receptors were taken from a woman aged 55-69 years with COVID-19, enrolled during active disease.

This chain links TRBV24-1 with TRBJ2-3; 7 bases are a match to TRBD1. Germline assignment: CDR1 KGHDR and CDR2 SFDVKD. V lost 3 bases and J lost 5; bases outside the gene matches: 1. This CDR3 has 13 amino acids. CDR3 in DNA: TGTGCCACCAGTGATCGGGACAGAGATACGCAGTATTTT. Translating it yields CATSDRDRDTQYF.

There are a few counts of this clone. The genes are TRBV6-5 and TRBJ2-7; TRBD1 might be the D (5 bases). The CDR3 extends over 12 amino acids. Between the trimmed V and J ends, which lost 7 bases and 4 bases, there was a span of 11 bases. Germline CDR1 and CDR2: MNHEY and SVGAGI. The CDR3 nucleotides read TGTGCCAGCAATAGGGGATTGTACGAGCAGTACTTC. This codes for CASNRGLYEQYF.

V is TRBV7-9 and J is TRBJ2-5; perhaps TRBD2 as D (6 bases). Germline-derived CDR1 and CDR2 are SEHNR and FQNEAQ (reference sequence). The CDR3 has 14 amino acids. Trimming removed 5 bases at V and 5 bases at J, with 15 bases between. The CDR3 nucleotides read TGTGCCAGCAGCCGAGCGGGCGGTCCGGAGACCCAGTACTTC. It yields the protein CASSRAGGPETQYF.

This chain joins TRBV5-1 and TRBJ2-7; D is uncertain. With 4 bases removed from V and 3 bases from J, the gap between germline ends came to 14 bases. This CDR3 is built from 14 residues. The V gene's germline CDR1 is SGHRS and CDR2 YFSETQ. This CDR3 reads CASSPEPWSYEQYF. In DNA, the CDR3 is TGCGCCAGCAGCCCGGAGCCCTGGAGCTACGAGCAGTACTTC.

The chain has TRBV13 and TRBJ1-2; the D gene is possibly TRBD1 (6 bases). This CDR3 contains 16 residues. Looked up from germline, CDR1 is PRHDT and CDR2 is FYEKMQ (reference sequence). V lost 5 bases and J lost 3, with 19 bases in between. The CDR3 region is CASSPWTAPVDYGYTF. In DNA, the CDR3 is TGTGCCAGCAGCCCATGGACAGCCCCGGTGGACTATGGCTACACCTTC.

This clone was observed a handful of times. The genes are TRBV4-3 and TRBJ1-1; D is possibly TRBD1 (6 bases). The CDR3 runs to 15 residues. Germline loops: CDR1 LGHNA, CDR2 YSLEER. The V end lost 3 bases, the J end lost 1 base, and 12 bases lay between the germline ends. CDR3 in amino acids: CASSQGASWNTEAFF. The CDR3 nucleotides read TGCGCCAGCAGCCAGGGGGCCTCTTGGAACACTGAAGCTTTCTTT.

The J gene is TRBJ2-3, the V gene TRBV28, with TRBD2 matching 10 bases. This CDR3 spans 15 amino acids. V shed 6 bases and J 0 bases; nucleotides not matched to a gene: 3. Germline loops: CDR1 MDHEN, CDR2 SYDVKM. The DNA of the CDR3 is TGTGCCAGCAGCCGGACTAGCGGAAGCACAGATACGCAGTATTTT. As protein: CASSRTSGSTDTQYF.

The chain carries TRBV30 and TRBJ2-1; the match to TRBD2 covers 7 bases. Germline V CDR1 and CDR2: GTSNPN, SVGIG (reference sequence). The CDR3 is made up of 14 amino acids. V lost 4 bases to trimming and J lost 8 bases; unmatched junction nucleotides: 11. CDR3 region: CAWNDEGGPDEQFF. CDR3 coding DNA: TGTGCCTGGAACGATGAGGGAGGGCCAGATGAGCAGTTCTTC.

The chain uses TRBV3-1 (or the pseudogene TRBV3-2) and TRBJ1-2; 8 bases line up with TRBD1. Looked up from germline, CDR1 is LGHDT and CDR2 is YNNKEL (reference sequence). V lost 5 bases to trimming and J lost 0 bases; unmatched junction nucleotides: 8. The CDR3 consists of 16 residues. The CDR3 loop reads CASSAGRDRPNYGYTF. The CDR3 DNA sequence: TGTGCCAGCAGCGCCGGTCGGGACAGGCCTAACTATGGCTACACCTTC.

V is TRBV10-3 and J is TRBJ1-2, with TRBD1 as a possible D gene (5 bases). Germline V gene data show CDR1 as ENHRY and CDR2 as SYGVKD. The CDR3 covers 12 residues. The V gene lost 8 bases and the J gene lost 0 bases, with 7 bases spanning the gap. Here the CDR3 DNA reads TGTGCCATCGGGGCAGCTAACTATGGCTACACCTTC. Translated, it gives CAIGAANYGYTF.

The rearrangement joins TRBV5-8 to TRBJ1-2; 7 positions agree with TRBD1. Germline V gene lookup returns CDR1 SGHTS and CDR2 YDEGEE. This CDR3 has 13 residues. After removal of 6 bases from V and 2 bases from J, the junction contained 4 bases not matched to a gene. CDR3 sequence: CASNRGPNYGYTF. CDR3 coding DNA: TGTGCCAGCAACAGGGGACCCAACTATGGCTACACCTTC.

V and J are TRBV3-1 (or the pseudogene TRBV3-2) and TRBJ2-2; D gene uncertain. Germline-derived CDR1 and CDR2 are LGHDT and YNNKEL (reference sequence). The CDR3 extends over 15 amino acids. Trimming pared 1 base from V and 1 base from J, leaving 7 bases between. CDR3 DNA: TGTGCCAGCAGCCAAGGTTCCCAGAACACCGGGGAGCTGTTTTTT. It encodes CASSQGSQNTGELFF.